The entry below describes one T cell receptor beta chain. The antigen remains undetermined. The data derive from a study of shared clonotypes between healthy human individuals. Both subsets, CD45RA+ naive and CD45RA-negative memory, were split from the CD4+ cells. Sequencing was performed with immunoSEQ multiplex PCR; in TCRdb, only in-frame clones are kept and a portion is missing. The repertoire holds millions of clones, with 90% to 95% as singletons. V gave up 0 bases and J gave up 1 base; unmatched junction bases: 9. This CDR3 spans 18 amino acids. Germline V lookup: CDR1 MGHRA, CDR2 YSYEKL. The study's findings and limits: For sorted subsets, rarefaction showed incomplete sequencing despite large depth.

The chain combines TRBV4-1 with TRBJ2-5; 9 bases agree with TRBD1. The sequence was collected from a young man in good health. The specimen sequenced was naive CD4+ T cells sorted from blood. Subset meaning: CD45RA+ positively selected. The CDR3 loop reads CASSQDQIGTGIQETQYF. In nucleotides, the CDR3 is TGCGCCAGCAGCCAAGACCAAATCGGGACAGGGATCCAAGAGACCCAGTACTTC.